Described below is a single T cell receptor (beta chain) sequence and its context. TCRdb's table, derived via immunoSEQ multiplex PCR, lists solely in-frame clones and lacks some. The table records roughly 160,000 clones, about 95% of them present only once. This record belongs to a study of T cell responses to AZD1222 COVID-19 vaccine. The CDR3 loop spans 13 amino acids. Germline lookup yields CDR1 MNHNS and CDR2 SASEGT. The ends were cut back, 3 bases at V and 2 bases at J, with 8 bases in the middle. This clonotype was obtained from an adult in good health. This chain links TRBV6-1 with TRBJ2-7, with D maybe TRBD1 (6 bases). The sample in question was peripheral blood, obtained on day 0 of AZD1222 vaccination. The CDR3 here is CASSENRAYEQYF. The CDR3 DNA is TGTGCCAGCAGTGAGAACAGGGCCTACGAGCAGTACTTC.